These 24 T cell receptor beta chains share one sample of origin, sequenced in a study of OX40 agonist ivuxolimab in advanced cancers. Repertoires were generated with immunoSEQ multiplex PCR, while TCRdb's copy carries only in-frame clones and drops some. This sample has tens of thousands of clones, with approximately 94% found just once. The material sequenced was CD4+ or CD8+ T cells sorted from blood, taken in a trial of the OX40 agonist ivuxolimab. The receptor source for this set is an adult with an advanced solid tumor such as melanoma, head and neck, liver or kidney cancer.

The rearrangement uses TRBV11-2 and TRBJ2-1; D gene uncertain. The CDR3 runs to 12 residues. Between the trimmed V and J ends, which lost 5 bases and 9 bases, there was a span of 11 bases. Germline lookup yields CDR1 SGHAT and CDR2 FQNNGV. The CDR3 nucleotides are TGTGCCAGCAGCCCTCTGCATCCTGAGCAGTTCTTC. The encoded protein is CASSPLHPEQFF.

The chain is built from TRBV19 and TRBJ1-2; tentatively, D is TRBD1 (5 bases). Germline V gene data show CDR1 as LNHDA and CDR2 as SQIVND (reference sequence). This CDR3 has 13 amino acids. V was trimmed by 9 bases and J by 4 bases, leaving 15 bases between them. The CDR3 is CASNPRDLYGYTF. In DNA, the CDR3 is TGTGCCAGCAACCCGCGGGACCTCTATGGCTACACCTTC.

V gene TRBV11-2 combines with J gene TRBJ2-7, with 11 bases lining up with TRBD2. From germline, CDR1 is SGHAT and CDR2 FQNNGV. This CDR3 spans 16 amino acids. With 5 bases clipped from V and 3 bases from J, the junction kept 9 bases outside the gene matches. The chain's CDR3 is CASSNHLAGGDYEQYF. The CDR3 DNA reads as TGTGCCAGCAGCAACCATCTAGCGGGGGGCGACTACGAGCAGTACTTC.

J is TRBJ2-7 and V is TRBV5-4, with D perhaps assigned TRBD1 or TRBD2 (6 bases each). CDR3 length: 14 residues. Germline V gene data show CDR1 as SGHNT and CDR2 as YYREEE (reference sequence). V was trimmed by 4 bases and J by 3 bases, leaving 14 bases between them. The CDR3 DNA is TGTGCCAGCAGCGGCGGGACATTAGGCTACGAGCAGTACTTC. Translated, it gives CASSGGTLGYEQYF.

This clone appeared once. This chain links TRBV11-2 with TRBJ1-5, with TRBD1 identical over 7 bases. The trim removed 5 bases at V and 2 bases at J, leaving 6 bases unmatched. There are 15 residues in the CDR3. From germline, CDR1 is SGHAT and CDR2 FQNNGV. The CDR3 DNA reads as TGTGCCAGCAGCGAGGGGGACAGAGGCAATCAGCCCCAGCATTTT. This translates into CASSEGDRGNQPQHF. The full variable domain, its missing parts supplied by reference TRBV11-2 and TRBJ1-5, is EAGVAQSPRYKIIEKRQSVAFWCNPISGHATLYWYQQILGQGPKLLIQFQNNGVVDDSQLPKDRFSAERLKGVDSTLKIQPAKLEDSAVYLCASSEGDRGNQPQHFGDGTRLSIL.

The chain is built from TRBV19 and TRBJ2-1, with D possibly called TRBD1 or TRBD2 (6 bases each). Germline V gene sequence: CDR1 LNHDA, CDR2 SQIVND (reference sequence). This CDR3 is 13 amino acids long. V lost 3 bases, J lost 7 bases, and 10 bases lay in between. This CDR3 reads CASSMGGGNEQFF. DNA for the CDR3: TGTGCCAGTAGTATGGGGGGCGGGAATGAGCAGTTCTTC.

The J gene is TRBJ2-5, the V gene TRBV27; TRBD2 matches 8 bases. CDR3 length equals 14 residues. The ends lost 6 bases at V and 1 base at J; junction bases unmatched: 4. From germline, CDR1 is MNHEY and CDR2 SMNVEV (reference sequence). The CDR3 nucleotides read TGTGCCAGCAGCGAGCGGGGGCTCCAAGAGACCCAGTACTTC. This gives the protein CASSERGLQETQYF.

This clone is labeled medium-sized. The CDR3 reads CASRLESRREGPNEQFF. Here the CDR3 DNA reads TGTGCAAGTCGCTTAGAATCTAGACGGGAGGGCCCAAATGAGCAGTTCTTC. This chain uses TRBV12-2 with TRBJ2-1; TRBD2 is the table's D call, not checked against the DNA. TRBV12-2 has pseudogene status. The CDR3 length is 17 residues.

The rearrangement links TRBV6-5 to TRBJ1-5; possibly TRBD1 for D (5 bases). The V end was cut by 4 bases, the J end by 3 bases, with 13 bases between. In germline, CDR1 is MNHEY, CDR2 SVGAGI. The CDR3 has 15 residues. The CDR3 nucleotides read TGTGCCAGCAGTTCTTCAGGGTTTTCCAATCAGCCCCAGCATTTT. It encodes CASSSSGFSNQPQHF.

This sequence joins TRBV7-9 and TRBJ1-2; TRBD1 is a possible D gene (5 bases). From germline, CDR1 is SEHNR and CDR2 FQNEAQ (reference sequence). CDR3 size: 12 residues. Trimming took off 1 base at V and 8 bases at J, with 8 bases between the two ends. DNA for the CDR3: TGTGCCAGCAGCTTAGGCGGGGGAGGCTACACCTTC. Translation gives CASSLGGGGYTF.

The chain couples TRBV7-9 to TRBJ1-2; perhaps TRBD1 as D (6 bases). The CDR3 extends over 16 amino acids. V lost 5 bases and J lost 1, with 17 bases in between. Germline V CDR1 and CDR2: SEHNR, FQNEAQ (reference sequence). In nucleotides, the CDR3 is TGTGCCAGCAGCCCGGTTGGACAGAATCATAACTATGGCTACACCTTC. As protein: CASSPVGQNHNYGYTF.

CDR3 loop: CASSLEDFLSSYEQYF. The CDR3 bases are TGTGCCAGCAGCTTAGAGGACTTTCTGAGCTCCTACGAGCAGTACTTC. The chain is built from TRBV7-9 and TRBJ2-7; perhaps TRBD2 as D (5 bases). The length of the CDR3 is 16 residues. The V end was cut by 1 base, the J end by 0 bases, with 13 bases between. Germline CDR1 SEHNR, CDR2 FQNEAQ (reference sequence). Supplemented by reference TRBV7-9 and TRBJ2-7, the full variable domain reads DTGVSQNPRHKITKRGQNVTFRCDPISEHNRLYWYRQTLGQGPEFLTYFQNEAQLEKSRLLSDRFSAERPKGSFSTLEIQRTEQGDSAMYLCASSLEDFLSSYEQYFGPGTRLTVT.

The chain links TRBV19 to TRBJ2-7, with 7 bases lining up with TRBD2. This CDR3 region has 15 residues. The ends lost 5 bases at V and 3 bases at J; junction bases unmatched: 10. Germline V gives CDR1 LNHDA, CDR2 SQIVND (reference sequence). The CDR3 here is CASSAGLGLVYEQYF. CDR3 nucleotide sequence: TGTGCCAGTAGTGCCGGACTAGGACTGGTCTACGAGCAGTACTTC.

V usage is TRBV6-5 and J usage is TRBJ1-5; D unclear. V shed 2 bases and J shed 1 base, with 3 bases lying between them. The germline gives CDR1 MNHEY, CDR2 SVGAGI. This CDR3 region has 13 residues. The CDR3 bases are TGTGCCAGCAGTTACCGGAGCAATCAGCCCCAGCATTTT. Its protein is CASSYRSNQPQHF.

This rearrangement joins TRBV19 to TRBJ2-1, with TRBD1 as a possible D gene (6 bases). The CDR3 has 13 amino acids. Germline V CDR1 and CDR2: LNHDA, SQIVND (reference sequence). Trimming left V 4 bases short and J 5 bases short, with 9 bases between. CDR3 sequence reads: CASSNQGNNEQFF. The DNA of the CDR3 is TGTGCCAGTAGTAACCAGGGGAACAATGAGCAGTTCTTC.

J is TRBJ1-1 and V is TRBV6-5; 8 nucleotides agree with TRBD1. The CDR3 runs 14 residues. With 2 bases clipped from V and 6 bases from J, the junction kept 5 bases outside the gene matches. CDR1 is MNHEY, CDR2 SVGAGI, per germline. The CDR3 region has the DNA TGTGCCAGCAGTTACGGACAGGGATGGGCTGAAGCTTTCTTT. Protein sequence: CASSYGQGWAEAFF.

The rearrangement links TRBV5-8 to TRBJ2-7; no reliable D call. This CDR3 is 11 amino acids long. Germline lookup yields CDR1 SGHTS and CDR2 YDEGEE. The germline V and J ends were trimmed by 1 base and 7 bases, with 6 bases remaining between them. CDR3 region: CASSLTREQYF. The CDR3 region has the DNA TGTGCCAGCAGCTTGACGAGGGAGCAGTACTTC.

This chain uses TRBV6-5 with TRBJ1-1, with D perhaps matching TRBD1 (6 bases). Germline assignment: CDR1 MNHEY and CDR2 SVGAGI. The length of the CDR3 is 15 residues. V was cut by 6 bases and J by 3 bases, with 17 bases left in between. CDR3 sequence: CASRADWGGYTEAFF. In DNA form, the CDR3 reads TGTGCCAGCAGGGCAGATTGGGGGGGCTACACTGAAGCTTTCTTT.

This clone was recorded once. The chain has TRBV9 and TRBJ1-1, with a tentative D call TRBD1 (5 bases). This CDR3 has 13 amino acids. V was trimmed by 5 bases and J by 4 bases, leaving 12 bases between them. The germline V gene has CDR1 SGDLS and CDR2 YYNGEE. This CDR3 is CASSHPGSTEAFF. CDR3 nucleotides: TGTGCCAGCAGTCATCCAGGGAGCACTGAAGCTTTCTTT.

This clone was recorded once. This rearrangement joins TRBV4-1 to TRBJ1-4, with a weak D call TRBD1 (6 bases). This CDR3 is built from 16 residues. Trimming stripped 3 bases from V and 1 base from J, with 12 bases between. The germline gives CDR1 MGHRA, CDR2 YSYEKL. Here the CDR3 DNA reads TGCGCCAGCAGCCAGTTTACAGGGAGAACTAATGAAAAACTGTTTTTT. It specifies CASSQFTGRTNEKLFF.

The gene calls are TRBV7-6 and TRBJ2-7; D not resolved. The CDR3 totals 12 residues. Trimming shortened V by 3 bases and J by 1 base, and 4 bases separated the two germline ends. Germline loops: CDR1 SGHVS, CDR2 FNYEAQ. The CDR3 coding sequence is TGTGCCAGCAGCTTCGAATCCTACGAGCAGTACTTC. It yields the protein CASSFESYEQYF. The complete variable domain, with remaining parts taken from reference TRBV7-6 and TRBJ2-7, reads GAGVSQSPRYKVTKRGQDVALRCDPISGHVSLYWYRQALGQGPEFLTYFNYEAQQDKSGLPNDRFSAERPEGSISTLTIQRTEQRDSAMYRCASSFESYEQYFGPGTRLTVT.

This clone was picked up one time. This CDR3 reads CASSVVAGRSEAFF. The DNA for the CDR3 is TGTGCCAGCAGCGTAGTAGCAGGGAGATCTGAAGCTTTCTTT. The genes are TRBV9 and TRBJ1-1; weak D call: TRBD1 (5 bases). This CDR3 region has 14 residues. Germline lookup yields CDR1 SGDLS and CDR2 YYNGEE. Trimming removed 0 bases from V and 6 bases from J, with 12 bases in between.

This sequence joins TRBV11-3 and TRBJ1-1; unclear D gene. V lost 1 base and J lost 3, with 3 bases in between. The CDR3 totals 12 residues. Germline values: CDR1 SGHNT, CDR2 YENEEA. The DNA for the CDR3 is TGTGCCAGCAGCTTAGGAGACACTGAAGCTTTCTTT. As protein: CASSLGDTEAFF.

The chain employs TRBV5-4 and TRBJ2-5; unclear D gene. V shed 4 bases and J shed 2 bases, with 15 bases lying between them. This CDR3 contains 15 residues. Germline CDR1 is SGHNT and CDR2 is YYREEE (reference sequence). The CDR3 nucleotides are TGTGCCAGCAGCCCGTACGGTTCAGTTCAAGAGACCCAGTACTTC. Its translation: CASSPYGSVQETQYF.